The 14 T cell receptor beta chains below all came from one sample that was sequenced in a study of T cell responses to AZD1222 COVID-19 vaccine. Profiling relied on immunoSEQ multiplex PCR, and the TCRdb table lists in-frame clones only, not all of them. The table has some 100,000 clones, 85% to 90% seen once. Sequencing used peripheral blood, obtained 28 days after the second AZD1222 dose. The receptors derive from an adult who received the AZD1222 COVID-19 vaccine.

The V gene is TRBV19, the J gene TRBJ2-2; tentatively, D is TRBD2 (6 bases). The CDR3 runs 17 residues. Germline CDR1 reads LNHDA; CDR2 reads SQIVND (reference sequence). The germline V and J ends were trimmed by 6 bases and 6 bases, with 23 bases remaining between them. The CDR3 coding sequence is TGTGCCAGTAGCCCGCTACCCGGGACTCATCTTGCCGGGGAGCTGTTTTTT. It specifies CASSPLPGTHLAGELFF.

The chain is built from TRBV9 and TRBJ2-2; either TRBD1 or TRBD2 may fit D (6 bases each). The V gene's germline CDR1 is SGDLS and CDR2 YYNGEE. Deletions cut 5 bases from V and 6 bases from J, with 14 bases between. The CDR3 loop spans 14 amino acids. The CDR3 region is CASSAMGGPGELFF. The CDR3 DNA reads as TGTGCCAGCAGTGCGATGGGGGGCCCCGGGGAGCTGTTTTTT.

This clone has only one observation. The rearrangement uses TRBV5-1 and TRBJ2-7, with 7 bases identical to TRBD2. This CDR3 is built from 15 residues. J lost 2 bases, V lost 3 bases, and 8 bases had no gene match. Germline V gene sequence: CDR1 SGHRS, CDR2 YFSETQ. Here the CDR3 reads CASSSQRERTYEQYF. The CDR3 DNA sequence: TGCGCCAGCAGCTCTCAGCGGGAACGGACCTACGAGCAGTACTTC.

The CDR3 DNA is TGTGCCAGCAGCCAAGGGGGGGGCAAGACCTACGAGCAGTACTTC. It translates to CASSQGGGKTYEQYF. The chain has TRBV4-2 and TRBJ2-7; D may be TRBD2 (7 bases). Per germline, CDR1 LGHNA and CDR2 YNFKEQ. Deletions cut 1 base from V and 2 bases from J, with 12 bases between. The CDR3 covers 15 residues.

This clone was picked up one time. In nucleotides, the CDR3 is TGTGCCAGCTCGTCGGGACAGGGTGCAGAGACCCAGTACTTC. Translated, it gives CASSSGQGAETQYF. The rearrangement joins TRBV6-5 to TRBJ2-5; 9 positions match TRBD1. This CDR3 has 14 amino acids. J was trimmed by 4 bases and V by 8 bases; bases with no gene match: 8. Germline V gene data show CDR1 as MNHEY and CDR2 as SVGAGI.

The chain links TRBV6-1 to TRBJ2-5, with D perhaps TRBD2 (5 bases). The V end was cut by 2 bases, the J end by 1 base, with 11 bases between. The germline V gene has CDR1 MNHNS and CDR2 SASEGT. The CDR3 spans 15 residues. CDR3 loop: CASSERGLFQETQYF. In DNA, the CDR3 is TGTGCCAGCAGTGAAAGAGGACTTTTCCAAGAGACCCAGTACTTC.

This rearrangement joins TRBV10-3 to TRBJ2-3; D unresolved. The V end was cut by 6 bases, the J end by 3 bases, with 4 bases between. This CDR3 has 11 amino acids. The germline gives CDR1 ENHRY, CDR2 SYGVKD. The CDR3 spells CAIRETDTQYF. The CDR3 DNA is TGTGCCATCAGGGAAACAGATACGCAGTATTTT.

The chain combines TRBV19 with TRBJ2-5; TRBD2 might be the D (5 bases). V shed 5 bases and J shed 5 bases, with 6 bases lying between them. CDR3 length: 11 residues. CDR1 is LNHDA, CDR2 SQIVND, per germline (reference sequence). CDR3 sequence reads: CASSRGETQYF. The DNA of the CDR3 is TGTGCCAGTAGTCGGGGTGAGACCCAGTACTTC.

The sample holds one count of this clone. The chain recombines TRBV6-6 with TRBJ1-2; no definite D call. The CDR3 is 13 amino acids. Germline-derived CDR1 and CDR2 are MNHNY and SVGAGI (reference sequence). The V end lost 2 bases, the J end lost 10 bases, and 14 bases lay between the germline ends. CDR3 bases: TGTGCCAGCAGTTACGTTTCGGGTTTCGACTACACCTTC. This encodes CASSYVSGFDYTF.

The V gene is TRBV27, the J gene TRBJ1-1; D gene unclear. Trimming removed 4 bases from V and 0 bases from J, with 6 bases in between. Germline V gene lookup returns CDR1 MNHEY and CDR2 SMNVEV (reference sequence). The CDR3 sequence is 13 residues long. CDR3 nucleotides: TGTGCCAGCAGTTCCGTTCTGAACACTGAAGCTTTCTTT. Its protein is CASSSVLNTEAFF.

V and J are TRBV3-1 (or the pseudogene TRBV3-2) and TRBJ1-3, with a possible D match to TRBD1 (5 bases). V gave up 1 base and J gave up 4 bases, with 8 bases separating them. The CDR3 consists of 14 residues. Germline CDR1 LGHDT, CDR2 YNNKEL (reference sequence). CDR3 DNA sequence: TGTGCCAGCAGCCAAGGAGGGGCAGGAAACACCATATATTTT. It is translated as CASSQGGAGNTIYF.

This chain uses TRBV7-3 with TRBJ2-3, with D possibly being TRBD2 (5 bases). Germline V CDR1 and CDR2: SGHTA, FQGTGA. V lost 10 bases to trimming and J lost 2 bases, with 13 bases between them. The CDR3 is made up of 13 amino acids. CDR3 coding DNA: TGTGCCAACCGAGCGGAGATCACAGATACGCAGTATTTT. Translated: CANRAEITDTQYF.

The chain recombines TRBV6-5 with TRBJ2-7; D may be TRBD1 (6 bases). Germline CDR1 is MNHEY and CDR2 is SVGAGI. This CDR3 spans 13 amino acids. V was clipped by 2 bases and J by 9 bases, with 14 bases between them. The CDR3 protein is CASSYAPVGGQYF. The CDR3 coding sequence is TGTGCCAGCAGTTACGCCCCAGTAGGGGGGCAGTACTTC.

V usage is TRBV4-2 and J usage is TRBJ1-1; weak D call: TRBD1 (5 bases). Germline V gives CDR1 LGHNA, CDR2 YNFKEQ. V lost 1 base and J lost 5, with 11 bases in between. This CDR3 is 14 amino acids long. The CDR3 nucleotides read TGTGCCAGCAGCCAAGGGTCAGGGCTAACTGAAGCTTTCTTT. Its protein is CASSQGSGLTEAFF.